This T cell receptor (delta chain) was recovered during a study of delta chains in infants with herpesvirus infections. Whole-study context: From birth, Ugandan infants were followed prospectively for primary CMV infection. A public fetal Vdelta1/Vgamma8 clonotype was sought in postnatally CMV-infected infants.

Gamma-chain- and delta-chain-specific primers converted PBMC RNA into TCR cDNA. TCRdb re-processed the RT-PCR reads via CATT. The table shows about 1,500 delta-chain clones, with 29% occurring only once. A remark on this clone: Antigen specificity is unknown. A clone one base away is much larger, so this may be a read error.

This CDR3 comprises 19 residues. V shed 6 bases and J 0 bases; nucleotides not matched to a gene: 19. The germline CDR1 and CDR2 sequences are TSWWSYY and QGS. Study-wide findings and caveats: Caveat: small sample size and no race- or environment-matched controls. The public clonotype appeared only at the first post-infection time point and was absent in uninfected infants.

This specimen consisted of peripheral blood, obtained at time point 1 of longitudinal follow-up. This TCR was recovered from a human donor who was a Ugandan infant, either HIV-exposed or HIV-unexposed (not recorded which). The chain carries TRDV1 and TRDJ1; 7 nucleotides match TRDD2. Here the CDR3 reads CALGDPSPSFKSYTDKLIF. The CDR3 bases are TGTGCTCTTGGTGATCCTTCTCCTTCCTTCAAGTCGTACACCGATAAACTCATCTTT.